Given below is one T cell receptor (beta chain) in context. The CDR3 contains 14 residues. The V end was cut by 3 bases, the J end by 7 bases, with 12 bases between. Germline V gene lookup returns CDR1 KGHDR and CDR2 SFDVKD. This sample stems from a study of T cells in Graves' hyperthyroidism and ophthalmopathy. TCR beta CDR3 regions were amplified from RNA. HTBI primers drove first-round RT-PCR of the TCR CDR3. TCRdb called the multiplex PCR reads again in MiXCR, with one record for every CDR3 protein. The sample lists more than 35,000 distinct CDR3 sequences, roughly 50% occurring once. Uncontrolled infection, other autoimmune disease, pregnancy or lactation led to exclusion.

The source is a woman aged 50 to 60 with Graves' hyperthyroidism. The sequenced sample consisted of peripheral blood or thyroid tissue (not recorded which). The gene calls are TRBV24-1 and TRBJ1-5; perhaps TRBD1 as D (5 bases). This CDR3 is CATSDHPRGQPQHF. The CDR3 DNA is TGTGCCACCAGTGATCACCCACGGGGGCAGCCCCAGCATTTT.